This T cell receptor beta chain was identified during a study of blood T cell repertoires in COVID-19. Study information: Spain, Italy and the United States supplied samples that represented acute and convalescent COVID-19. T cells, B-cell-depleted T cells, or PBMCs provided the cDNA or gDNA that served as material.

Germline lookup yields CDR1 SEHNR and CDR2 FQNEAQ (reference sequence). Trimming took 2 bases from V and 1 from J, leaving 11 bases between them. The CDR3 extends over 15 amino acids. Authors' data handling: Using reference gene primer amplification, nucleated cell counts were estimated. Clones were sequenced by immunoSEQ multiplex PCR, and TCRdb holds only the in-frame ones, with some missing. That table furnishes V, J and clone size, whereas the DNA furnished D and trimming. The data hold about 110,000 clones, with roughly 88% observed a single time. This TCR derives from a woman aged 80 or over with active or convalescent COVID-19. The genes are TRBV7-9 and TRBJ1-1; D is possibly TRBD1 (6 bases). The sample was peripheral blood. The CDR3 reads CASSLQRGANTEAFF. Here the CDR3 DNA reads TGTGCCAGCAGCTTACAGCGGGGGGCGAACACTGAAGCTTTCTTT.